The table lists the clone carrying this T cell receptor (beta chain) with a few counts. The antigen is not known. The whole isolated RNA underwent reverse transcription, so sequencing captured expressed TCRB transcripts. Produced via immunoSEQ multiplex PCR; TCRdb's table is partial and in-frame only. The table has 300,000 to 450,000 clones, roughly 12% seen once. This entry comes from a study of beta chain features in type 1 diabetes. At the level of the study: All samples yielded some 100,000,000 examined sorted cells.

Germline loops: CDR1 MNHEY, CDR2 SMNVEV (reference sequence). This CDR3 has 17 amino acids. The V segment lost 1 base and the J segment 2 bases; nucleotides outside the gene matches: 10. Study outcomes and limitations: The study found moderately but significantly shorter TCRB CDR3s in all four CD4+ subsets of Type 1 diabetes patients. An over-representation of cells with high TCR expression could result from cDNA sequencing.

Sequenced sample: naive CD4+ T cells from blood. This TCR derives from a woman under 30 with type 1 diabetes. The chain is built from TRBV27 and TRBJ2-5; 7 bases fit TRBD1. The CDR3 DNA follows: TGTGCCAGCAGTTTATGGTCGACAGGGTCTTCACAAGAGACCCAGTACTTC. Protein sequence: CASSLWSTGSSQETQYF.